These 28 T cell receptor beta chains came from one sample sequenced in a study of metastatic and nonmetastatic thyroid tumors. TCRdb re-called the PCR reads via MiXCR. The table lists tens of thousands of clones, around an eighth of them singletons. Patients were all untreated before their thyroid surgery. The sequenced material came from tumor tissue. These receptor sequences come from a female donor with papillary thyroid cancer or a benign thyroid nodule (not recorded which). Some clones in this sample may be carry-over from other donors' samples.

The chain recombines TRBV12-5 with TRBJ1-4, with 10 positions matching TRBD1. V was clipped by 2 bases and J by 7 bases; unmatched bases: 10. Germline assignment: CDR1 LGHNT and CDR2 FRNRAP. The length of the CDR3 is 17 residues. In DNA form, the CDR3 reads TGTGCTAGTGGTTTGCGAACCGCGGGACAGGGGATTGAAAAACTGTTTTTT. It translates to CASGLRTAGQGIEKLFF.

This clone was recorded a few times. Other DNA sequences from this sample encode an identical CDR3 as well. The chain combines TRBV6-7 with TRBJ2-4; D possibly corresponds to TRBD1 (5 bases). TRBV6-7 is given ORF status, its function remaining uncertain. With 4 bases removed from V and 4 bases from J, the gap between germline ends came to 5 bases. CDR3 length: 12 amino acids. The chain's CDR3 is CASSSGKNIQYF. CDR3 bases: TGTGCCAGCAGTTCAGGGAAAAACATTCAGTACTTC.

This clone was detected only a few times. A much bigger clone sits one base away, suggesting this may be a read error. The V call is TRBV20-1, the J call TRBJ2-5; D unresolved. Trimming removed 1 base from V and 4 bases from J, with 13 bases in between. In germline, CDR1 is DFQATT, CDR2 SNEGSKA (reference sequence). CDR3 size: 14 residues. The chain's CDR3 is CSARVPVGPETQYF. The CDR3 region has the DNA TGCAGTGCTAGAGTCCCGGTAGGGCCAGAGACCCAGTACTTC.

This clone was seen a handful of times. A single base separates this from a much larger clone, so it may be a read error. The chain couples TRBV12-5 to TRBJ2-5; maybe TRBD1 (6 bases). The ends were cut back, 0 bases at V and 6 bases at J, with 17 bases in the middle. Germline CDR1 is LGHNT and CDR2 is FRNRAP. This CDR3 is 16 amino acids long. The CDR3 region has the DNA TGTGCTAGTGGTTTGGTCTTTCCGGGACATGGGAAGACCCAGTACTTC. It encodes CASGLVFPGHGKTQYF.

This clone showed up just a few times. This chain's CDR3 is CASSSQTMKAAEQYF. In DNA, the CDR3 is TGTGCCAGCAGCTCTCAGACTATGAAGGCCGCCGAGCAGTACTTC. This chain connects TRBV12-3 or TRBV12-4 to TRBJ2-7, with D possibly TRBD2 on 5 matching bases. Trimming cost V 6 bases and J 6 bases, with 21 bases left between them. This CDR3 contains 15 residues.

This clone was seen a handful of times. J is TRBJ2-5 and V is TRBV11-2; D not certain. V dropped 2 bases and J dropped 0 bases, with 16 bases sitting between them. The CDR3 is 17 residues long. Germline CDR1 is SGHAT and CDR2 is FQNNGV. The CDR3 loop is CASSLISLWADQETQYF. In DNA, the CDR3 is TGTGCCAGCAGCTTAATCTCCCTCTGGGCGGACCAAGAGACCCAGTACTTC.

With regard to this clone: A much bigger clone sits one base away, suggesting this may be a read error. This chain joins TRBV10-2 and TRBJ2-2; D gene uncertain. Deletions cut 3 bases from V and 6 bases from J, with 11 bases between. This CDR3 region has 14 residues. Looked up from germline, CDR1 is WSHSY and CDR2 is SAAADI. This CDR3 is CASSDLGCAGELFF. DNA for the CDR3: TGCGCCAGCAGTGATCTTGGCTGTGCCGGGGAGCTGTTTTTT.

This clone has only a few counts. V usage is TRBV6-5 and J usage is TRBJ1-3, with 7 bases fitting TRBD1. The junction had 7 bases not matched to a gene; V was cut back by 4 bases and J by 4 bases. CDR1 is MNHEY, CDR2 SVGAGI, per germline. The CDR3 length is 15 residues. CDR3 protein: CASSSLTGSGNTIYF. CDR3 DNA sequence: TGTGCCAGCAGTTCCCTGACAGGGTCGGGAAACACCATATATTTT.

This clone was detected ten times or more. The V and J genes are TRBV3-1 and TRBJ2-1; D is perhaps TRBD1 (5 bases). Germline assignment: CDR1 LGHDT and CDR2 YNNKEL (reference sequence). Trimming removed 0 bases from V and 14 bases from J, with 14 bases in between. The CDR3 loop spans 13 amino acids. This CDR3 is CASSQDLGRMEFF. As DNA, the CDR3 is TGTGCCAGCAGCCAAGATTTGGGGCGCATGGAGTTCTTC.

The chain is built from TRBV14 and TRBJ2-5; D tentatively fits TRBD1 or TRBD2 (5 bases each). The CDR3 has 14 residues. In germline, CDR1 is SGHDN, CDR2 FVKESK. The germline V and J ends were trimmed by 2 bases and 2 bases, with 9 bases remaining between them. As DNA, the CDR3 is TGTGCCAGCAGCCAACCAGGGAGTCAAGAGACCCAGTACTTC. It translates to CASSQPGSQETQYF.

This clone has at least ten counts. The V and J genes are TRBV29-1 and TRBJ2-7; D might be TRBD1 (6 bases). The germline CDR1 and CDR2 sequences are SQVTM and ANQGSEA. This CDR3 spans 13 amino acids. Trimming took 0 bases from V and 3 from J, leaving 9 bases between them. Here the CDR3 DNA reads TGCAGCGTTGAAGATCTGGACAGCTACGAGCAGTACTTC. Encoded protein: CSVEDLDSYEQYF.

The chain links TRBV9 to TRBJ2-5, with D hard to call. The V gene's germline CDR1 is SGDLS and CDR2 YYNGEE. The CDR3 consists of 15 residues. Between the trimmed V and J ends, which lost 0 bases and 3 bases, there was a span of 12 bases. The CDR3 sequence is CASSVDGLDKETQYF. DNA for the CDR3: TGTGCCAGCAGCGTAGACGGGTTAGATAAAGAGACCCAGTACTTC.

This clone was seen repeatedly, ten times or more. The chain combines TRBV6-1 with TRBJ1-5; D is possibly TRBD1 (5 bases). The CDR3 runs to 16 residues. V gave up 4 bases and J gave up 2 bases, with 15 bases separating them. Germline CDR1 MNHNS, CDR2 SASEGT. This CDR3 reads CASSGKGRQGNQPQHF. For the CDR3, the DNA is TGTGCCAGCAGTGGAAAGGGGAGGCAGGGCAATCAGCCCCAGCATTTT.

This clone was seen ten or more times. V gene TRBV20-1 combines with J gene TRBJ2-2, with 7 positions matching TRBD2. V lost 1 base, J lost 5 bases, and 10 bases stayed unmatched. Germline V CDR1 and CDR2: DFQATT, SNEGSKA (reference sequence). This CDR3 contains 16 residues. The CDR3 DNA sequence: TGCAGTGCTAGAGGGGTGGCGGGAGTACGGACCGGGGAGCTGTTTTTT. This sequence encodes CSARGVAGVRTGELFF.

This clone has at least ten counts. The CDR3 coding sequence is TGCGCCAGCAGCTCCGTCACAAAATTGAACACTGAAGCTTTCTTT. Residues: CASSSVTKLNTEAFF. The chain combines TRBV5-1 with TRBJ1-1; D remains unclear. V gave up 3 bases and J gave up 0 bases, with 12 bases separating them. There are 15 residues in the CDR3. Germline V gene data show CDR1 as SGHRS and CDR2 as YFSETQ.

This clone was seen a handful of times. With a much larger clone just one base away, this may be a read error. The CDR3 spells CASNRTGAANYGYTF. The CDR3 DNA follows: TGTGCCAGCAACCGTACCGGGGCAGCTAACTATGGCTACACCTTC. This chain connects TRBV2 to TRBJ1-2; D is possibly TRBD1 (5 bases). Germline values: CDR1 SNHLY, CDR2 FYNNEI. Trimming pared 7 bases from V and 0 bases from J, leaving 15 bases between. CDR3 length: 15 amino acids.

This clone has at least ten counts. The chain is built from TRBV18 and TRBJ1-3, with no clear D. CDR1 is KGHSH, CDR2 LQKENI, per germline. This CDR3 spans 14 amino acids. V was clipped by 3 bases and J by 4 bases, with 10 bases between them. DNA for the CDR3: TGTGCCAGCTCACCTGACGCAGTCGGAAACACCATATATTTT. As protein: CASSPDAVGNTIYF.

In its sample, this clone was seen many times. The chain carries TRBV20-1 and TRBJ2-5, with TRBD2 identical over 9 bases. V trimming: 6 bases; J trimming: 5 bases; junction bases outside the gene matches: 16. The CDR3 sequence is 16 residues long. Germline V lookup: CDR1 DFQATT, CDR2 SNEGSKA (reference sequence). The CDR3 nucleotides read TGCAGTGCAGACGGAAGGAGTAGCGGGAGTGGGGAGACCCAGTACTTC. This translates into CSADGRSSGSGETQYF.

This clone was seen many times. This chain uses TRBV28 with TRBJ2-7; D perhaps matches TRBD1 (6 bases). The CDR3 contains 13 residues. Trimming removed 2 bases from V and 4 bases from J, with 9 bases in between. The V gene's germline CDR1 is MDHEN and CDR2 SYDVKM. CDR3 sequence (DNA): TGTGCCAGCAGTTTAACAGGGCGGTACGAGCAGTACTTC. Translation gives CASSLTGRYEQYF.

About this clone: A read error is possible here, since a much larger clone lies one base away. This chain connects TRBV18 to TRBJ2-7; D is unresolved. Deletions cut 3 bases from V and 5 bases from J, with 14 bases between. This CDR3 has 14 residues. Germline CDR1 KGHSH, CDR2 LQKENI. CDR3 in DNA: TGTGCCAGCTCACCGGCCTCTCTACGACACGAGCAGTACTTC. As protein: CASSPASLRHEQYF.

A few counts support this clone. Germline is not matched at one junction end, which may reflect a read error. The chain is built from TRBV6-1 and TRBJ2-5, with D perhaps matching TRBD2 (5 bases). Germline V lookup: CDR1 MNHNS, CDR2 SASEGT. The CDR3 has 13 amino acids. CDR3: CASSDPVRETKYF. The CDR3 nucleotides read TGTGCAAGCAGTGACCCCGTGAGGGAGACCAAGTACTTC.

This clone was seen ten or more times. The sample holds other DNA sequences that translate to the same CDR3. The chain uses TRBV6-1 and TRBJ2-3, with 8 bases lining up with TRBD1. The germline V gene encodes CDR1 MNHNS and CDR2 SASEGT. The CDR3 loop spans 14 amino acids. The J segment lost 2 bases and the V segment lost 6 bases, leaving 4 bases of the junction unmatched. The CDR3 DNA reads TGTGCCAGCAGGCGGACAGGGCCCACAGATACGCAGTATTTT. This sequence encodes CASRRTGPTDTQYF.

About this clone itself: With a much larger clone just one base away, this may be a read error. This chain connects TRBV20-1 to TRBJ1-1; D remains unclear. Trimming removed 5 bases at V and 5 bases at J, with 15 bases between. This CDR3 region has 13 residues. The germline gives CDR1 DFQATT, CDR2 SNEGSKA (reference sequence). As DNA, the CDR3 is TGCAGTGCTGGCAGTGGCGGGGAGACTGAAGCTTTCTTT. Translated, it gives CSAGSGGETEAFF.

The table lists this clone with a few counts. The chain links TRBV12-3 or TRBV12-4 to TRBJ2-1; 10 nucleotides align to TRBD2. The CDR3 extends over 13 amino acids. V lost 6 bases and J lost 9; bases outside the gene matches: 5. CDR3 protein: CASRGTSVCEQFF. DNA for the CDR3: TGTGCCAGCAGGGGGACTAGCGTATGTGAGCAGTTCTTC.

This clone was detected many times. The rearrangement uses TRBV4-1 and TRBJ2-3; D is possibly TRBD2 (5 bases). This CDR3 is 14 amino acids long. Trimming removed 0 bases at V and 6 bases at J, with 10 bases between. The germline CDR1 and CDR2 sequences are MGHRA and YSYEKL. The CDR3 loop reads CASSQDRAVDTQYF. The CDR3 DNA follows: TGCGCCAGCAGCCAAGATAGAGCGGTGGATACGCAGTATTTT.

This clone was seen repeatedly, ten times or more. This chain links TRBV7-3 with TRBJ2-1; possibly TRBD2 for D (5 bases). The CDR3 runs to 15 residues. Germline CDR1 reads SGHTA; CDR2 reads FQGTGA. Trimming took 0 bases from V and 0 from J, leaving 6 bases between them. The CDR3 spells CASSLTAGSYNEQFF. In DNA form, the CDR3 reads TGTGCCAGCAGCTTAACGGCGGGCTCCTACAATGAGCAGTTCTTC.

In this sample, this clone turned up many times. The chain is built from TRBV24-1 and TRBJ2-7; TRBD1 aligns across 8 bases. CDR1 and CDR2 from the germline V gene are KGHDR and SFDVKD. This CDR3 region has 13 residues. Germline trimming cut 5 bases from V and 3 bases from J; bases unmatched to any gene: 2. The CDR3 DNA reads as TGTGCCACCAGTGGCGGACAGGGCTACGAGCAGTACTTC. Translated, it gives CATSGGQGYEQYF.

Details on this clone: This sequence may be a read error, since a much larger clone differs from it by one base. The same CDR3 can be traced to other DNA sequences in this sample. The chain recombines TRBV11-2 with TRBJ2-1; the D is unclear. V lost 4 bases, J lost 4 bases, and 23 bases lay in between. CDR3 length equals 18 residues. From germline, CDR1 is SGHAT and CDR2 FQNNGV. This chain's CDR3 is CASSYLPSTPGGYNEQFF. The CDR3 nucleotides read TGTGCCAGCAGCTACCTACCGTCGACCCCGGGTGGGTACAATGAGCAGTTCTTC.